The entry below describes one T cell receptor beta chain. V lost 3 bases and J lost 6, with 11 bases in between. CDR1 is KGHSH and CDR2 is LQKENI in the germline V gene. The CDR3 consists of 13 residues. The data derive from a study of shared clonotypes between healthy human individuals. Samples left unsorted employed approximately 90 million PBMCs for genomic DNA. PCR replicates from unsorted PBMC used around 300 ng DNA, and this amount was tens of thousands of T cell genomes. Sequenced by immunoSEQ multiplex PCR; TCRdb stores in-frame clones only, minus some. The repertoire holds about 510,000 clones, around 79% seen once, with roughly an eighth in the top ten.

Sequenced sample: PBMCs. V and J are TRBV18 and TRBJ2-5, with D possibly matching TRBD2 (6 bases). The source of this sequence is a woman aged 40 to 55 in good health. Some clones in this sample may be carry-over from other donors' samples. CDR3 region: CASSPGGLKTQYF. DNA of the CDR3: TGTGCCAGCTCACCTGGGGGGTTAAAGACCCAGTACTTC.